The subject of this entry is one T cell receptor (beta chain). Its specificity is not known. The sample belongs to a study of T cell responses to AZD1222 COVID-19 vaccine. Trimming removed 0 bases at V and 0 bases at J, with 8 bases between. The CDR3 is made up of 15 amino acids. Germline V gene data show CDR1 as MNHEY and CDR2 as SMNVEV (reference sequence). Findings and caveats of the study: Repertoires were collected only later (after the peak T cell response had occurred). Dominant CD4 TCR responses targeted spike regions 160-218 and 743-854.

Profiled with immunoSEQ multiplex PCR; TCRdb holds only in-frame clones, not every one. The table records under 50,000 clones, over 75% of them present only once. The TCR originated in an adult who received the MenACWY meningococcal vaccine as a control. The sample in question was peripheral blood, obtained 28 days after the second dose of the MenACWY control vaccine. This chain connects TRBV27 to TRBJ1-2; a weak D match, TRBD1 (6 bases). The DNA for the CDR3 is TGTGCCAGCAGTTTATCTAGGGACACTAACTATGGCTACACCTTC. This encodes CASSLSRDTNYGYTF.